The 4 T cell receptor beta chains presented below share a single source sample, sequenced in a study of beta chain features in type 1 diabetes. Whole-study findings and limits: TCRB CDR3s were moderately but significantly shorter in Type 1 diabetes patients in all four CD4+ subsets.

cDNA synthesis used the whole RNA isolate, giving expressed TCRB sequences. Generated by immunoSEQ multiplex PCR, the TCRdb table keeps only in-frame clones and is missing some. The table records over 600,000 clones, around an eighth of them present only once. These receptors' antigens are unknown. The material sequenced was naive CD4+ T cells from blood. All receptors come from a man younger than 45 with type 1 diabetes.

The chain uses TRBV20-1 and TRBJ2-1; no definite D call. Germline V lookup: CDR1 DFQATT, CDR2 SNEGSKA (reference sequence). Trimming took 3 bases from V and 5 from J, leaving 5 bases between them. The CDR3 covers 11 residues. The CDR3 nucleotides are TGCAGTGCTAGCCCGAACAATGAGCAGTTCTTC. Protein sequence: CSASPNNEQFF.

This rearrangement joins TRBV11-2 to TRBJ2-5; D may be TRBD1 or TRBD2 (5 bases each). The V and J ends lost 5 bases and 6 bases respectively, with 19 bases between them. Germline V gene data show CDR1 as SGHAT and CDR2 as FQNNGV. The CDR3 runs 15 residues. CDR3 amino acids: CASSAILRGAQTQYF. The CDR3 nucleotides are TGTGCCAGCAGCGCAATCTTGAGGGGCGCCCAGACCCAGTACTTC.

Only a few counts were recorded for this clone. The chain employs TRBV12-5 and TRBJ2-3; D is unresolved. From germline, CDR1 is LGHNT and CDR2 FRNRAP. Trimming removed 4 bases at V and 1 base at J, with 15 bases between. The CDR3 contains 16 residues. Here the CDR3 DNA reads TGTGCTAGTGGTTCCGTCGCAGAAAGGGGCACAGATACGCAGTATTTT. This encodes CASGSVAERGTDTQYF.

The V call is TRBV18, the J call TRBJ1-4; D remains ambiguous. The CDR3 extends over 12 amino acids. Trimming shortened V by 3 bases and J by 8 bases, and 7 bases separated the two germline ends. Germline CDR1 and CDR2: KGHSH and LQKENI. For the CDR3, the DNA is TGTGCCAGCTCACCGGTCAGCGAAAAACTGTTTTTT. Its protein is CASSPVSEKLFF.